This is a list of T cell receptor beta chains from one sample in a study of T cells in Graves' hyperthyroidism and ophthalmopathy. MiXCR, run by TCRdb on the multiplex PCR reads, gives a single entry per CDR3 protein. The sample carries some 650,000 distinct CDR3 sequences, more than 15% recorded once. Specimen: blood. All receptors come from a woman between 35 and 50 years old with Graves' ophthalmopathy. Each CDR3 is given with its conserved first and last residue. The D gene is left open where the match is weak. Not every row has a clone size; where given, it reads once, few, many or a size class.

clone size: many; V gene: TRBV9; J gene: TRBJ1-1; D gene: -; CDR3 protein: CASSARQENTEAFF; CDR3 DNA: TGTGCCAGCAGCGCCAGACAGGAGAACACTGAAGCTTTCTTT
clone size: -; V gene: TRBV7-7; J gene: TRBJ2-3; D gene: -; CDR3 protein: CASSLSTDRTDTQYF; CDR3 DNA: TGTGCTAGCAGCTTATCCACGGACCGCACAGATACGCAGTATTTT
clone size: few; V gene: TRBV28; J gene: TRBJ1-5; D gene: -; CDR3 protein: CASSLSGLGMGNQPQHF; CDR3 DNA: TGTGCCAGCAGCCTAAGTGGGTTGGGGATGGGCAATCAGCCCCAGCATTTT
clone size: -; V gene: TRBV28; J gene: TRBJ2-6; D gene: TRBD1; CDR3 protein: CASSRGLWANVLTF; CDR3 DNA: TGTGCCAGCAGCAGGGGGCTCTGGGCCAACGTCCTGACTTTC
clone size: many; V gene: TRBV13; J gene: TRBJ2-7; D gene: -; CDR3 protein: CASSLRPSSYEQYF; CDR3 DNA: TGTGCCAGCAGCTTGCGGCCGAGCTCCTACGAGCAGTACTTC
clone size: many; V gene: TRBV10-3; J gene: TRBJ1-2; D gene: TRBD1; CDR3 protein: CAISNQGAQGYGYTF; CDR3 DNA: TGTGCCATCAGTAACCAGGGGGCTCAAGGCTATGGCTACACCTTC
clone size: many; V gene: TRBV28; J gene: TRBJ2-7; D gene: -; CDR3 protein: CASSLAVTIYEQYF; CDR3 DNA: TGTGCCAGCAGTTTAGCGGTAACCATCTACGAGCAGTACTTC
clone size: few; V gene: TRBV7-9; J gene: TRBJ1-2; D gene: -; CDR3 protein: CASSLGGENYGYTF; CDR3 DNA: TGTGCCAGCAGCTTGGGGGGGGAAAACTATGGCTACACCTTC
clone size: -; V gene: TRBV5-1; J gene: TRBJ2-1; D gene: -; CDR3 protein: CASSLVTGVVNNEQFF; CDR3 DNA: TGCGCCAGCAGCTTGGTTACGGGAGTTGTTAACAATGAGCAGTTCTTC
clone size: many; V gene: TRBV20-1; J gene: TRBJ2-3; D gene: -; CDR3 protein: CSAGPAGLLDTQYF; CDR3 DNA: TGCAGTGCTGGCCCAGCGGGCCTCCTGGATACGCAGTATTTT
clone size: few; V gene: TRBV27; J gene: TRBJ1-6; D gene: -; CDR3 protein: CASSLRPPSSYNSPLHF; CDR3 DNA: TGTGCCAGCAGTCTCAGACCCCCGAGCTCCTATAATTCACCCCTCCACTTT
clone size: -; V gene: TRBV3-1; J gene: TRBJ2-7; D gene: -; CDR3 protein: CASSQDPAREQYF; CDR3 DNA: TGTGCCAGCAGCCAAGATCCGGCCCGCGAGCAGTACTTC
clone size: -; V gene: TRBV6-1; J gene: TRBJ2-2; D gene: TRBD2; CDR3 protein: CASSGPGTSGNTGELFF; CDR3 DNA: TGTGCCAGCAGTGGTCCCGGGACTAGCGGGAACACCGGGGAGCTGTTTTTT
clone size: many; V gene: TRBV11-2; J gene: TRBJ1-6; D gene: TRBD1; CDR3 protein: CASRMDRGGSPLHF; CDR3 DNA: TGTGCCAGCAGAATGGACAGGGGTGGATCACCCCTCCACTTT
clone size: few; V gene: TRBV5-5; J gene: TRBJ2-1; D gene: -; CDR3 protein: CASRKEQGGNEQFF; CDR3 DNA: TGTGCCAGCAGGAAAGAACAGGGCGGCAATGAGCAGTTCTTC
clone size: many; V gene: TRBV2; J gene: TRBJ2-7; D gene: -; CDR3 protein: CASGDGAGEQYF; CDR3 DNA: TGTGCCAGCGGCGACGGGGCGGGGGAGCAGTACTTC
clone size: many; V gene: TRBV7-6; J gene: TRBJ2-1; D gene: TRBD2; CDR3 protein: CASSPRLAGGHNEQFF; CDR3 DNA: TGTGCCAGCAGCCCCCGACTAGCGGGAGGCCACAATGAGCAGTTCTTC
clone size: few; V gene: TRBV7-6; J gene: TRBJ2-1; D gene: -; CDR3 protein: CASSLAQADSYNEQFF; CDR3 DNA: TGTGCCAGCAGCTTAGCGCAGGCAGACTCCTACAATGAGCAGTTCTTC
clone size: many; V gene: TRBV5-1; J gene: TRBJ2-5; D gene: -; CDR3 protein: CASSPGAVQETQYF; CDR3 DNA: TGTGCCAGCAGCCCCGGAGCCGTTCAAGAGACCCAGTACTTC
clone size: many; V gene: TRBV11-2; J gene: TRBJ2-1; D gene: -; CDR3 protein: CASSLFGGEQFF; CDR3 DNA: TGTGCCAGCAGCTTATTCGGGGGTGAGCAGTTCTTC
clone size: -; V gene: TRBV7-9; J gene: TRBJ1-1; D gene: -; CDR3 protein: CASQLNTEAFF; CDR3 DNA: TGTGCCAGCCAGTTGAACACTGAAGCTTTCTTT
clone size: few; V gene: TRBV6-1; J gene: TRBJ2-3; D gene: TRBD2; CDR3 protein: CASSEAPTSATQYF; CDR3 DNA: TGTGCCAGCAGTGAAGCGCCTACTAGCGCGACGCAGTATTTT
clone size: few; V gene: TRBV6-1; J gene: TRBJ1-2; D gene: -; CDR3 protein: CASRSQTNYGYTF; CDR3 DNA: TGTGCCAGTCGATCCCAAACTAACTATGGCTACACCTTC
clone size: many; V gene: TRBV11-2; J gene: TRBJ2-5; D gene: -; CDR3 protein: CASNSAGGETQYF; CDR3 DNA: TGTGCCAGCAACTCCGCGGGCGGGGAGACCCAGTACTTC
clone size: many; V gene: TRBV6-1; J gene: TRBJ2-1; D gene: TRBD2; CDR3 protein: CASSDPGTSGSGEQFF; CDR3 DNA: TGTGCCAGCAGTGACCCCGGGACTAGCGGGAGCGGGGAGCAGTTCTTC
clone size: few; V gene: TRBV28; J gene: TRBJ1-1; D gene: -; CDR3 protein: CASSSGTFTEAFF; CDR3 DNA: TGTGCCAGCAGTTCCGGGACATTCACTGAAGCTTTCTTT
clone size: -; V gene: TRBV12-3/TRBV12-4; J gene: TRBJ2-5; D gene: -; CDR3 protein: CASSPDPLRTQYF; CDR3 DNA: TGTGCCAGCAGTCCGGACCCTTTGAGGACCCAGTACTTC
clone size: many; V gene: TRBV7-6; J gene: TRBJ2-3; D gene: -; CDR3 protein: CASSLVIRDTQYF; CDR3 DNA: TGTGCCAGCAGCTTAGTCATCAGGGATACGCAGTATTTT
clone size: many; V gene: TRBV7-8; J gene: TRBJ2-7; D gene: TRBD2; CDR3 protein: CASSLQSSGSGYEQYF; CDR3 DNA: TGTGCCAGCAGTTTACAATCTAGCGGGAGTGGCTACGAGCAGTACTTC
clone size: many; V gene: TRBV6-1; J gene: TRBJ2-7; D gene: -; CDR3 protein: CASTSRLSGDEQYF; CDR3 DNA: TGTGCCAGCACCTCGAGACTCTCAGGCGACGAGCAGTACTTC
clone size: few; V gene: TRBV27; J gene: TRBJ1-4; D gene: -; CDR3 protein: CASAVGRDEKLFF; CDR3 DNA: TGTGCCAGCGCGGTCGGGCGCGATGAAAAACTGTTTTTT
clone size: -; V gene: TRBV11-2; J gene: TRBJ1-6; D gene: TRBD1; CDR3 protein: CASSGQGENSPLHF; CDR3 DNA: TGTGCCAGCAGCGGACAGGGGGAAAATTCACCCCTCCACTTT
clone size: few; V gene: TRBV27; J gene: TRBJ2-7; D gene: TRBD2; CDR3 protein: CASSFSAGEGSYEQYF; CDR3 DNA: TGTGCCAGCAGTTTTTCGGCGGGGGAAGGCTCCTACGAGCAGTACTTC
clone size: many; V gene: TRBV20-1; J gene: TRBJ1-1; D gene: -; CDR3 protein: CSAPRGDTEAFF; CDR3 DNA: TGCAGTGCGCCCAGGGGCGACACTGAAGCTTTCTTT
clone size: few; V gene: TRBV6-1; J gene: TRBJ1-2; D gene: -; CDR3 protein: CASSNNLTTLKDYGYTF; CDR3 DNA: TGTGCCAGCAGTAATAATCTGACAACCTTGAAAGACTATGGCTACACCTTC
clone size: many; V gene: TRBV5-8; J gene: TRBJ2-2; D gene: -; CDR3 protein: CASSLEGGPTGELFF; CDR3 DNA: TGTGCCAGCAGCTTGGAAGGGGGGCCCACCGGGGAGCTGTTTTTT
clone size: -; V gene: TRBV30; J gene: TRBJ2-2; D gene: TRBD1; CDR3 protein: CARSTYRGNGELFF; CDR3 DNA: TGTGCCCGGAGTACGTACAGGGGGAACGGGGAGCTGTTTTTT
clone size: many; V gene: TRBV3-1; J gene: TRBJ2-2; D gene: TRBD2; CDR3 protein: CASSFGGLAGELFF; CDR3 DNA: TGTGCCAGCAGTTTTGGGGGACTAGCCGGGGAGCTGTTTTTT
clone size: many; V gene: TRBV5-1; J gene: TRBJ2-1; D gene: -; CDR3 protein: CASSLGYNYNEQFF; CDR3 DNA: TGCGCCAGCAGCTTGGGCTATAACTACAATGAGCAGTTCTTC
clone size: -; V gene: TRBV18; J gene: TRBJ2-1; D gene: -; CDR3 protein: CASSSKAVGTDEQFF; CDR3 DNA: TGTGCCAGCTCATCGAAGGCCGTAGGGACCGATGAGCAGTTCTTC